This T cell receptor (beta chain) was recorded in a study of OX40 agonist ivuxolimab in advanced cancers. Whole-study context: Every 2 weeks, ivuxolimab was infused into the patients intravenously at between 0.01 and 10 mg/kg. Regarding the study as a whole: Expanded clones were, on average, more numerous among CD8+ T cells than CD4+.

On this clone itself: Its antigen remains unknown.

Some clones are missing from TCRdb's copy, which holds only in-frame ones; the method was immunoSEQ multiplex PCR. The table has tens of thousands of clones, 90% seen once. The receptor was derived from an adult with an advanced solid tumor such as melanoma, head and neck, liver or kidney cancer. Sequencing used CD4+ or CD8+ T cells sorted from blood, obtained in a trial of the OX40 agonist ivuxolimab.

For the CDR3, the DNA is TGTGCCAGCAGCTTGGGTCAGGACTTCTCCTACGAGCAGTACTTC. Protein sequence: CASSLGQDFSYEQYF. The V and J genes are TRBV5-6 and TRBJ2-7; tentatively, D is TRBD2 (5 bases). The V gene lost 0 bases and the J gene lost 0 bases, with 10 bases spanning the gap. The CDR3 consists of 15 residues. The V gene's germline CDR1 is SGHDT and CDR2 YYEEEE.